This T cell receptor beta chain was obtained from a study of technical replicates of blood from several donors. Using immunoSEQ multiplex PCR, the repertoire was profiled, and TCRdb retains in-frame clones only, with some absent. The sample has over 70,000 clones, roughly 96% seen once. Trimming at V came to 5 bases and at J to 1 base, leaving 3 bases not matched to a gene. Germline V gene lookup returns CDR1 MDHEN and CDR2 SYDVKM. This CDR3 comprises 15 residues. The TCR sequence derives from a human donor in good health. This chain uses TRBV28 with TRBJ2-2, with 8 positions matching TRBD1. Material: T cells isolated from PBMCs. CDR3 residues: CASSLRGRNTGELFF. As DNA, the CDR3 is TGTGCCAGCAGTCTCAGGGGGCGGAACACCGGGGAGCTGTTTTTT.